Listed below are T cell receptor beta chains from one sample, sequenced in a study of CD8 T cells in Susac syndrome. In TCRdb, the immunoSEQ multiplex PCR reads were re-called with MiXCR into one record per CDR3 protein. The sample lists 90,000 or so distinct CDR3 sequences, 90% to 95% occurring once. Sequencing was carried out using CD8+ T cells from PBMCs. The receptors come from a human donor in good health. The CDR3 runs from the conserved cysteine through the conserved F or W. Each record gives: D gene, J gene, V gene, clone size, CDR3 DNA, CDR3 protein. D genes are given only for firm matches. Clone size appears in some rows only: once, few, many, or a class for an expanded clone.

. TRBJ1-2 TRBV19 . TGTGCCAGTAGTATAGCCAGTGGCTACACCTTC CASSIASGYTF
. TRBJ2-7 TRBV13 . TGTGCCAGCAGCTTACCAGCTTCCTACGAGCAGTACTTC CASSLPASYEQYF
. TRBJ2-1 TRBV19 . TGTGCCTCGAGGGAAGGCCCTGAGCAGTTCTTC CASREGPEQFF
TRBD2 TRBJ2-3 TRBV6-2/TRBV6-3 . TGTGCCAGCAGTCCCGGACTAGCGGGGACAGATACGCAGTATTTT CASSPGLAGTDTQYF
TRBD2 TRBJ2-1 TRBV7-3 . TGTGCCAGCAGCGGGACTAGCGGGGGGGCCCACAATGAGCAGTTCTTC CASSGTSGGAHNEQFF
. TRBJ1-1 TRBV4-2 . TGTGCCACCCACAAAGGGGGAAACACTGAAGCTTTCTTT CATHKGGNTEAFF
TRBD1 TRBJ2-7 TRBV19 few TGTGCCAGTAGTGCCGGACAGGACTACGAGCAGTACTTC CASSAGQDYEQYF
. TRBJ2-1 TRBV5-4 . TGTGCCAGCAGCGCACTCGACAGGCAATACAATGAGCAGTTCTTC CASSALDRQYNEQFF
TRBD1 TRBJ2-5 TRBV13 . TGTGCCAGCAGCCCCGACAGGGCCTATCCGTACCAAGAGACCCAGTACTTC CASSPDRAYPYQETQYF
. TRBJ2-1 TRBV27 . TGTGCCACCTTTACACTCTCGACAGGACCAAATGAGCAGTTCTTC CATFTLSTGPNEQFF
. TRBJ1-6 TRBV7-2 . TGTGCCAGCAGCTATCGGACAGACGGTTCACCCCTCCACTTT CASSYRTDGSPLHF
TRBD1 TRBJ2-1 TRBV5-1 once TGCGCCAGCAGCTCCCGGGACAGGTGGAATGAGCAGTTCTTC CASSSRDRWNEQFF
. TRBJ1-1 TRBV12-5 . TGTGCTAGTGGTTTGGTACCGAACACTGAAGCTTTCTTT CASGLVPNTEAFF
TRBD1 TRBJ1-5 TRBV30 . TGTGCCTGGACCGGGACAGGGAGTAGCAATCAGCCCCAGCATTTT CAWTGTGSSNQPQHF
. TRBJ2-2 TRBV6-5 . TGTGCCAGCAGTTACGGAGGAGCCCTGAACACCGGGGAGCTGTTTTTT CASSYGGALNTGELFF
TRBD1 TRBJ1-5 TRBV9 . TGTGCCAGCAGCGCGGTGGGACAGCTCAATCAGCCCCAGCATTTT CASSAVGQLNQPQHF
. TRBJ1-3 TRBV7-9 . TGTGCCAGCAGCTTAAACGACAGGAGCTCTGGAAACACCATATATTTT CASSLNDRSSGNTIYF
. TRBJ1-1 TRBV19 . TGTGCCAGTAGACAAAAGAACACTGAAGCTTTCTTT CASRQKNTEAFF
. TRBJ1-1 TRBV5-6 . TGTGCCAGCAGACTTGCCGGATGGGGCGAGGCTTTCTTT CASRLAGWGEAFF
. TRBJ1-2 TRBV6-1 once TGTGCCAGCAGTGAGCTGGCGTGGAGCTATGGCTACACCTTC CASSELAWSYGYTF
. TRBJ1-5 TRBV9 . TGTGCCAGCAGCGTAGGTGGCACCAATCAGCCCCAGCATTTT CASSVGGTNQPQHF
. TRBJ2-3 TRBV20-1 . TGCAGTGCAACCCCATTGGTCAGTTCAGATACGCAGTATTTT CSATPLVSSDTQYF
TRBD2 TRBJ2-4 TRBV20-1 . TGCAGTGCAACCTCTAGCGGGGGGTTGTACATTCAGTACTTC CSATSSGGLYIQYF
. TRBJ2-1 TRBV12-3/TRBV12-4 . TGTGCCAGCAGTCCCGCTGGGGGATCCTACAATGAGCAGTTCTTC CASSPAGGSYNEQFF
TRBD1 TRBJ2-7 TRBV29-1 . TGCAGCGCCGCTACAGGGACAGGGGCTCGGGAGCAGTACTTC CSAATGTGAREQYF
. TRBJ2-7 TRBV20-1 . TGCAGTGGGGAATCAGGCTCGGGGCACGAGCAGTACTTC CSGESGSGHEQYF
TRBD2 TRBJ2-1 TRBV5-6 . TGTGCCAGCAGGATTCTAGCGGGGGGGCTTTTGAATGAGCAGTTCTTC CASRILAGGLLNEQFF
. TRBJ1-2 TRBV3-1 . TGTGCCAGCAGCCAAGCCCACAAGGGGGTTACCGGCTATGGCTACACCTTC CASSQAHKGVTGYGYTF
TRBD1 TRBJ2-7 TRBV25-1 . TGTGCCAGCAGTCTCCCCGGGACAGGGATCTACGAGCAGTACTTC CASSLPGTGIYEQYF
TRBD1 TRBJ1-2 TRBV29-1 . TGCAGCTCCTGGGGGACAGGGGGAGACTATGGCTACACCTTC CSSWGTGGDYGYTF
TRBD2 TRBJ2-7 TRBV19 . TGTGCCAGTAGCCAAGAGGGACTAGCGAACGAGCAGTACTTC CASSQEGLANEQYF
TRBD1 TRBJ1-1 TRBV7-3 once TGTGCCAGCAGGTATCTCAGGGGGCTTGATGAAGCTTTCTTT CASRYLRGLDEAFF
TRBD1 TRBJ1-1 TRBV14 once TGTGCCAGCAGCTGGACAGGGTGGACTGAAGCTTTCTTT CASSWTGWTEAFF
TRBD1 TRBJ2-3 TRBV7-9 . TGTGCCAGCAGCTCCCCGGGACAGGAACAAGATACGCAGTATTTT CASSSPGQEQDTQYF
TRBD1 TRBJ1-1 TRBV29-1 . TGCAGCGTTGTTTCGGTTGACAGGGCCCTGAACACTGAAGCTTTCTTT CSVVSVDRALNTEAFF
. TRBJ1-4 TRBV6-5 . TGTGCCAGCAGATTTATGGCTGAAAAAGAAAAACTGTTTTTT CASRFMAEKEKLFF
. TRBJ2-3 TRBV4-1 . TGCGCCAGCAGCGACCGCCCCCGGGCCCGAAGAGATACGCAGTATTTT CASSDRPRARRDTQYF
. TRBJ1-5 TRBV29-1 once TGCAGCGTTGATACGGGCTATAGCAATCAGCCCCAGCATTTT CSVDTGYSNQPQHF
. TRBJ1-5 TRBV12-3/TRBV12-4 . TGTGCCAGCAGTGGGAGCAATCAGCCCCAGCATTTT CASSGSNQPQHF
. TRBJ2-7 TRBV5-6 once TGTGCCAGTTCAATGGGACACTTCCCCTACGAGCAGTACTTC CASSMGHFPYEQYF
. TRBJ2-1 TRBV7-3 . TGTGCCAGCAGCTATGGCCTCAGCAATGAGCAGTTCTTC CASSYGLSNEQFF
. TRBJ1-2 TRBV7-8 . TGTGCCAGCAGCGCTACAGGGAAAGAGTTTAACTATGGCTACACCTTC CASSATGKEFNYGYTF
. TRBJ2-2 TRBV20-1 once TGCAGTGCTAGATCTTCATCTGGGGAGCTGTTTTTT CSARSSSGELFF
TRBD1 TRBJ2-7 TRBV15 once TGTGCCACCGGAGGGGGGACAGGGAACTACGAGCAGTACTTC CATGGGTGNYEQYF
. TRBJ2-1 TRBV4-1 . TGCGCCAGCAGCCAAGAGGTAGCGTCGAGCTCCTACAATGAGCAGTTCTTC CASSQEVASSSYNEQFF
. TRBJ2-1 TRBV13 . TGTGCCACAGGACCCAATGAGCAGTTCTTC CATGPNEQFF
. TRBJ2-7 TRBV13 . TGTGCCAGCAGTTTAGGGCCCGAGCAGTACTTC CASSLGPEQYF
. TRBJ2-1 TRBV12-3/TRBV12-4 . TGTGCCAGCAGGACTGGGATGGAGCAGTTCTTC CASRTGMEQFF
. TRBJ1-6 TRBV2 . TGTGCCAGCAGTGACAGGGCCAATTCACCCCTCCACTTT CASSDRANSPLHF